This T cell receptor beta chain was found in a study of blood T cell repertoires in COVID-19. About the research overall: Acute-phase and convalescent COVID-19 samples originated in the United States, Italy and Spain.

Repertoires were generated with immunoSEQ multiplex PCR, while TCRdb's copy carries only in-frame clones and drops some. This sample has roughly 45,000 clones; roughly 93% occur once, and the top ten carry more than 0.8%. Germline trimming cut 0 bases from V and 4 bases from J; bases unmatched to any gene: 8. Per germline, CDR1 LGHNA and CDR2 YNFKEQ. The CDR3 sequence is 16 residues long. The chain recombines TRBV4-2 with TRBJ1-2; 7 positions match TRBD1. The origin of this receptor is a man aged 60 to 69 with COVID-19, enrolled during active disease. The sequenced material came from peripheral blood. The CDR3 DNA reads as TGTGCCAGCAGCCAAGAAGAGGGGGCCGGCGGCTATGGCTACACCTTC. Residues: CASSQEEGAGGYGYTF.